This T cell receptor (beta chain) was recorded in a study of spatial heterogeneity in lung cancer. By its share, this clonotype is medium-sized (0.01 to 0.1%). Its antigen is not identified. Study findings and constraints: The number of expanded tumor alpha and beta chains correlated with mutation number.

TCRdb called the 5' RACE reads again in MiXCR, with one record for every CDR3 protein. The sample records about 5,600 distinct CDR3 sequences, approximately 8.4% being singletons. V shed 0 bases and J shed 3 bases, with 9 bases lying between them. From germline, CDR1 is MNHEY and CDR2 SVGEGT. The CDR3 consists of 15 residues. The time point denotes: sample taken at primary tumor resection. The TCR sequence derives from a female donor with early-stage non-small cell lung cancer. The source material was lung tumor tissue, sampled at surgery. The chain is built from TRBV6-2 or TRBV6-3 and TRBJ1-5, with D tentatively TRBD1 (5 bases). CDR3 protein: CASSYSAGINQPQHF. The DNA for the CDR3 is TGTGCCAGCAGTTACTCGGCAGGGATCAATCAGCCCCAGCATTTT.